These 13 T cell receptor beta chains share one sample of origin, sequenced in a study of T-cell reconstitution after alpha-beta-depleted transplantation in children. The authors prepared the TCRbeta library with unique molecular identifiers. TCRdb redid the calling of the PCR reads with MiXCR, one entry per CDR3 protein. The sample includes some 72,000 distinct CDR3 sequences, around 6.6% of them seen just once. Sequencing was performed on PBMCs from the stem cell graft donor, taken from the stem cell graft. The source is a human donor who donated a stem cell graft to a child with acute lymphoblastic leukemia.

This clonotype has a handful of counts. This chain links TRBV20-1 with TRBJ2-7; TRBD2 agrees at 15 bases. From germline, CDR1 is DFQATT and CDR2 SNEGSKA (reference sequence). V lost 6 bases to trimming and J lost 2 bases; unmatched junction nucleotides: 2. The CDR3 sequence is 14 residues long. The CDR3 DNA sequence: TGCAGTGCAAGGACTAGCGGGGGGGCCTACGAGCAGTACTTC. Translation: CSARTSGGAYEQYF.

V gene TRBV7-2 combines with J gene TRBJ2-7; the match to TRBD2 covers 10 bases. The CDR3 runs 15 residues. CDR1 and CDR2 from the germline V gene are SGHTA and FQGNSA. V lost 2 bases, J lost 2 bases, and 3 bases stayed unmatched. The CDR3 DNA follows: TGTGCCAGCAGCTTACTAGCGGGGGACCCCTACGAGCAGTACTTC. Encoded protein: CASSLLAGDPYEQYF.

Ten or more counts support this clonotype. This chain joins TRBV10-3 and TRBJ2-1; D remains unclear. V gave up 0 bases and J gave up 5 bases, with 5 bases separating them. Germline assignment: CDR1 ENHRY and CDR2 SYGVKD. The CDR3 loop spans 13 amino acids. CDR3 sequence reads: CAISESEHNEQFF. The CDR3 region has the DNA TGTGCCATCAGTGAGTCGGAACACAATGAGCAGTTCTTC.

The table lists this clonotype with many counts. V and J are TRBV27 and TRBJ1-5; D might be TRBD1 (5 bases). The CDR3 contains 14 residues. Germline CDR1 reads MNHEY; CDR2 reads SMNVEV (reference sequence). Trimming pared 5 bases from V and 4 bases from J, leaving 12 bases between. CDR3 loop: CASSPTGLNQPQHF. DNA for the CDR3: TGTGCCAGCAGTCCCACGGGGCTTAATCAGCCCCAGCATTTT.

The chain uses TRBV12-3 or TRBV12-4 and TRBJ1-2; 8 bases line up with TRBD1. V was pared by 5 bases and J by 2 bases, with 7 bases of the junction left unmatched. This CDR3 is built from 15 residues. The CDR3 DNA is TGTGCCAGCAGTAATGGACAGGGCGTCAACTATGGCTACACCTTC. Residues: CASSNGQGVNYGYTF.

Ten or more counts support this clonotype. The rearrangement uses TRBV5-1 and TRBJ1-5; a weak D match, TRBD1 (5 bases). CDR3 size: 15 residues. CDR1 is SGHRS and CDR2 is YFSETQ in the germline V gene. V dropped 0 bases and J dropped 10 bases, with 17 bases sitting between them. The CDR3 DNA sequence: TGCGCCAGCAGCTTGGACGGGACCATGAGACGACCCCAGCATTTT. Translation: CASSLDGTMRRPQHF. Using reference TRBV5-1 and TRBJ1-5 for the parts outside the CDR3, the full variable domain is KAGVTQTPRYLIKTRGQQVTLSCSPISGHRSVSWYQQTPGQGLQFLFEYFSETQRNKGNFPGRFSGRQFSNSRSEMNVSTLELGDSALYLCASSLDGTMRRPQHFGDGTRLSIL.

In this sample, this clonotype turned up many times. This chain uses TRBV29-1 with TRBJ2-5; D not certain. The length of the CDR3 is 8 residues. Trimming took off 3 bases at V and 11 bases at J, with 4 bases between the two ends. Looked up from germline, CDR1 is SQVTM and CDR2 is ANQGSEA. The CDR3 here is CSVEGQYF. In DNA, the CDR3 is TGCAGCGTTGAGGGACAGTACTTC. Full variable domain (missing parts from reference TRBV29-1 and TRBJ2-5): SAVISQKPSRDICQRGTSLTIQCQVDSQVTMMFWYRQQPGQSLTLIATANQGSEATYESGFVIDKFPISRPNLTFSTLTVSNMSPEDSSIYLCSVEGQYFGPGTRLLVL.

This clonotype came up many times. The rearrangement joins TRBV20-1 to TRBJ2-3, with D tentatively TRBD1 (7 bases). The CDR3 consists of 14 residues. The germline V gene has CDR1 DFQATT and CDR2 SNEGSKA (reference sequence). V was clipped by 0 bases and J by 5 bases, with 12 bases between them. CDR3 DNA sequence: TGCAGTGCTAGAGAGGCCAGGGGGGTAGATACGCAGTATTTT. It specifies CSAREARGVDTQYF.

This clonotype came up many times. The gene calls are TRBV27 and TRBJ1-2, with D hard to call. Between the trimmed V and J ends, which lost 5 bases and 7 bases, there was a span of 20 bases. This CDR3 has 15 amino acids. Per the germline V gene, CDR1 is MNHEY and CDR2 is SMNVEV (reference sequence). CDR3 sequence (DNA): TGTGCCAGCAGTCTGGGCATCCCCGCCTTTTTTGGCTACACCTTC. Protein sequence: CASSLGIPAFFGYTF.

This clonotype was recorded at least ten times. This chain uses TRBV12-3 or TRBV12-4 with TRBJ2-1; 10 bases fit TRBD1. After removal of 5 bases from V and 8 bases from J, the junction contained 6 bases not matched to a gene. CDR3 length equals 14 residues. CDR3 sequence (DNA): TGTGCCAGCAGTGCTCGACAGGGGGCGGATGAGCAGTTCTTC. The encoded protein is CASSARQGADEQFF.

The gene calls are TRBV20-1 and TRBJ2-1, with D perhaps TRBD1 or TRBD2 (7 bases each). This CDR3 comprises 14 residues. Germline V lookup: CDR1 DFQATT, CDR2 SNEGSKA (reference sequence). With 4 bases removed from V and 3 bases from J, the gap between germline ends came to 13 bases. The CDR3: CSAKQGRDYNEQFF. The CDR3 DNA reads TGCAGTGCTAAACAGGGGAGGGACTACAATGAGCAGTTCTTC.

There are many counts of this clonotype. The junction shows a germline mismatch at one end, possibly a read error. The rearrangement links TRBV28 to TRBJ2-4; D not certain. Germline-derived CDR1 and CDR2 are MDHEN and SYDVKM. CDR3 length: 12 residues. The CDR3 loop is CASCLDKNIQYF. As DNA, the CDR3 is TGTGCCAGCTGTTTGGATAAGAACATTCAGTACTTC.

Many counts were recorded for this clonotype. The V call is TRBV3-1, the J call TRBJ2-7, with 10 bases that match TRBD1. V lost 3 bases and J lost 5; bases outside the gene matches: 10. The CDR3 runs to 16 residues. Germline V gene data show CDR1 as LGHDT and CDR2 as YNNKEL (reference sequence). CDR3 in amino acids: CASSHMPGTGDHEQYF. Here the CDR3 DNA reads TGTGCCAGCAGCCACATGCCCGGGACAGGGGACCACGAGCAGTACTTC.